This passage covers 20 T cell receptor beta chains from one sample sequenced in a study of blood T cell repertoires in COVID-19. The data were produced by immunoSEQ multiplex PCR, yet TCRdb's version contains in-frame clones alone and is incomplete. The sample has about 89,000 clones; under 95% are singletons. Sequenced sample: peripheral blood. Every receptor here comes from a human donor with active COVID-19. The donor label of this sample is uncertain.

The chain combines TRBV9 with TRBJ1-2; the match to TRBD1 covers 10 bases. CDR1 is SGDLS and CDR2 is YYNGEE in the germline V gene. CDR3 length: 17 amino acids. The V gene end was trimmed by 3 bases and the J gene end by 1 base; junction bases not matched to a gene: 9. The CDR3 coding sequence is TGTGCCAGCAGCGGAGGGGACAGGGGAGGGCGTAACTATGGCTACACCTTC. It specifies CASSGGDRGGRNYGYTF.

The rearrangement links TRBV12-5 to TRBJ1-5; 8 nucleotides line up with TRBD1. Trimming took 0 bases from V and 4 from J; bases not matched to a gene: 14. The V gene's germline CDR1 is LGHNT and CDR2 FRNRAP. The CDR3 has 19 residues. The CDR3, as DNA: TGTGCTAGTGGTTTGGTACTAGGACAGGGTGGCTTCGGGAATCAGCCCCAGCATTTT. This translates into CASGLVLGQGGFGNQPQHF.

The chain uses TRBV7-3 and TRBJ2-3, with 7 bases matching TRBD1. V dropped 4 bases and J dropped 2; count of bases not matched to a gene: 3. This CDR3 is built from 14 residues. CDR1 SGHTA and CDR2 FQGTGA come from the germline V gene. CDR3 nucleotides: TGTGCCAGCAGCTGGGGACAGCTCACAGATACGCAGTATTTT. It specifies CASSWGQLTDTQYF. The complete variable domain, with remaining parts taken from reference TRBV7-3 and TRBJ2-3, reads GAGVSQTPSNKVTEKGKYVELRCDPISGHTALYWYRQSLGQGPEFLIYFQGTGAADDSGLPNDRFFAVRPEGSVSTLKIQRTERGDSAVYLCASSWGQLTDTQYFGPGTRLTVL.

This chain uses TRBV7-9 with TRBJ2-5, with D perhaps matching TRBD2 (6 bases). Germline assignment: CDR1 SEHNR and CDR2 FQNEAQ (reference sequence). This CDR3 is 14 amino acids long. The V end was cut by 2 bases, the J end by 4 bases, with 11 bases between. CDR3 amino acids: CASSLRTEGETQYF. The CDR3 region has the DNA TGTGCCAGCAGCTTAAGGACGGAGGGAGAGACCCAGTACTTC.

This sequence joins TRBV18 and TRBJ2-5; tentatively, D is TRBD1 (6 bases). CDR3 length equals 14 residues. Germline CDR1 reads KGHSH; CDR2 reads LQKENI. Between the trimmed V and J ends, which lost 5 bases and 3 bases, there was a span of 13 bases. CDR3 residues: CASSIQGHEETQYF. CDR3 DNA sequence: TGTGCCAGCTCAATCCAGGGACACGAAGAGACCCAGTACTTC. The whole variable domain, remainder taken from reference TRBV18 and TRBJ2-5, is NAGVMQNPRHLVRRRGQEARLRCSPMKGHSHVYWYRQLPEEGLKFMVYLQKENIIDESGMPKERFSAEFPKEGPSILRIQQVVRGDSAAYFCASSIQGHEETQYFGPGTRLLVL.

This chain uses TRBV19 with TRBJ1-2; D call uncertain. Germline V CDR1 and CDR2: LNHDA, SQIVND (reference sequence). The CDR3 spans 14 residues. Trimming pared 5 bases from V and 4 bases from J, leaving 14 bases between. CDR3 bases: TGTGCCAGTAGTCGGAGCAGCAACATCTATGGCTACACCTTC. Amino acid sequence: CASSRSSNIYGYTF.

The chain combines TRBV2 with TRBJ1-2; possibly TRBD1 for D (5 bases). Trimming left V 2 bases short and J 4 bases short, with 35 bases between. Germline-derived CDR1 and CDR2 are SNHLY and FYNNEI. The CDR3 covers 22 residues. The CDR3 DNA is TGTGCCAGCAGTGAAAGGGACGGGAGGTACCGCGGTGTTCGCGCACGGGTCTATGGCTACACCTTC. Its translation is CASSERDGRYRGVRARVYGYTF.

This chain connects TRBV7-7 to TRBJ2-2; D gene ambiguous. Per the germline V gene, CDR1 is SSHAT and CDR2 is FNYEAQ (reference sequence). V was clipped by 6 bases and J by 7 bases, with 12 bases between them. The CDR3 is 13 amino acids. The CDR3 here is CASRPYEIGELFF. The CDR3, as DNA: TGTGCCAGCAGGCCTTACGAGATCGGGGAGCTGTTTTTT.

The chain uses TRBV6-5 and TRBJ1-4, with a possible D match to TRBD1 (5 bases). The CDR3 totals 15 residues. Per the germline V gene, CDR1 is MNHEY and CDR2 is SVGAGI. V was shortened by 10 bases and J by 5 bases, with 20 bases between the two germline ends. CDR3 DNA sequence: TGTGCCACCGATAGCAATGGGGGAGGAAATGAAAAACTGTTTTTT. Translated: CATDSNGGGNEKLFF.

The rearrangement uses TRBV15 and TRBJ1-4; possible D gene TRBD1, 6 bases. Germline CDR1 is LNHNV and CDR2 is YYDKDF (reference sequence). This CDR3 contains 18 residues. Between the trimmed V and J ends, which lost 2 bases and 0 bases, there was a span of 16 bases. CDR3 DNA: TGTGCCACCAGCAGATACTTAAGCACAGGGTCAACTAATGAAAAACTGTTTTTT. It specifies CATSRYLSTGSTNEKLFF.

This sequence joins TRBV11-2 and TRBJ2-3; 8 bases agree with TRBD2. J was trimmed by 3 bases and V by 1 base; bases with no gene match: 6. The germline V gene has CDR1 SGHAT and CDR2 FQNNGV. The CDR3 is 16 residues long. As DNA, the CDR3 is TGTGCCAGCAGCTTAGCCCCCGGGGGGGCAACAGATACGCAGTATTTT. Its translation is CASSLAPGGATDTQYF.

The CDR3 nucleotides are TGTGCCAGCAGCGCGGAGTCCCTCTACGAGCAGTACTTC. It is translated as CASSAESLYEQYF. The chain joins TRBV7-9 to TRBJ2-7; D remains ambiguous. CDR3 length: 13 residues. CDR1 is SEHNR and CDR2 is FQNEAQ in the germline V gene (reference sequence). Trimming cost V 5 bases and J 3 bases, with 11 bases left between them. Full variable domain (remainder filled in from reference TRBV7-9 and TRBJ2-7): DTGVSQNPRHKITKRGQNVTFRCDPISEHNRLYWYRQTLGQGPEFLTYFQNEAQLEKSRLLSDRFSAERPKGSFSTLEIQRTEQGDSAMYLCASSAESLYEQYFGPGTRLTVT.

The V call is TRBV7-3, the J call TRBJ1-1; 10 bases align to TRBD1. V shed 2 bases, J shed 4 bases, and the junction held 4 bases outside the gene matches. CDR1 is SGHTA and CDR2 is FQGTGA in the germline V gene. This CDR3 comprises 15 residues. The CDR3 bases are TGTGCCAGCAGCTTACGGGGACAGGGGAGCACTGAAGCTTTCTTT. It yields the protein CASSLRGQGSTEAFF.

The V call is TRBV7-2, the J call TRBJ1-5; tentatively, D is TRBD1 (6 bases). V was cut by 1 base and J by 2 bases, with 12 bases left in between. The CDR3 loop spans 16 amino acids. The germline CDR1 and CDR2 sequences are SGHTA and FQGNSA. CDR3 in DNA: TGTGCCAGCAGCTTAGGATCAGGGGCCGGCAATCAGCCCCAGCATTTT. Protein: CASSLGSGAGNQPQHF.

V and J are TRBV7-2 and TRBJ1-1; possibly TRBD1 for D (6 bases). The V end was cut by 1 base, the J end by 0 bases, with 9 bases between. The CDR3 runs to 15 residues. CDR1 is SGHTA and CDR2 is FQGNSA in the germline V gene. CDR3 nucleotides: TGTGCCAGCAGCTTAGAGAGGGGGATGAACACTGAAGCTTTCTTT. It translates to CASSLERGMNTEAFF.

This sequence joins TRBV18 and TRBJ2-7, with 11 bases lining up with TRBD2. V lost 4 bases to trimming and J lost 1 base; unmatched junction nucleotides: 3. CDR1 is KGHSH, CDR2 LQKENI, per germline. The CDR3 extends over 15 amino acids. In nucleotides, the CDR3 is TGTGCCAGCTCACGCGGGACTAGCGGATCCTACGAGCAGTACTTC. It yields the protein CASSRGTSGSYEQYF.

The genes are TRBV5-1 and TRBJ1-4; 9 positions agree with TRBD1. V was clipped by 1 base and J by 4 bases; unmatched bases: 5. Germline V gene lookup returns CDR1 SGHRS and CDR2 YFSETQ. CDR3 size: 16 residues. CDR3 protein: CASSLSQGANNEKLFF. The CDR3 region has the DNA TGCGCCAGCAGCTTGTCACAGGGGGCGAATAATGAAAAACTGTTTTTT. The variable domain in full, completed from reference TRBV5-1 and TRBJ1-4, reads KAGVTQTPRYLIKTRGQQVTLSCSPISGHRSVSWYQQTPGQGLQFLFEYFSETQRNKGNFPGRFSGRQFSNSRSEMNVSTLELGDSALYLCASSLSQGANNEKLFFGSGTQLSVL.

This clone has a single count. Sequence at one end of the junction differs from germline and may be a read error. The CDR3 protein is CSVNPGTGTNEQHF. In nucleotides, the CDR3 is TGCAGCGTTAATCCCGGGACAGGGACCAACGAGCAGCACTTC. V is TRBV29-1 and J is TRBJ2-7, with 9 nucleotides matching TRBD1. Per germline, CDR1 SQVTM and CDR2 ANQGSEA. The length of the CDR3 is 14 residues.

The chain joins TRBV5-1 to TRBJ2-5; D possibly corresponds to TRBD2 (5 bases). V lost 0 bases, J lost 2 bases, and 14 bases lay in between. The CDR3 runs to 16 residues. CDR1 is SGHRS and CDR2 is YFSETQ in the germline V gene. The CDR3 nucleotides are TGCGCCAGCAGCTTGGGAGTAGCGAGGCTTCAAGAGACCCAGTACTTC. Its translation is CASSLGVARLQETQYF.

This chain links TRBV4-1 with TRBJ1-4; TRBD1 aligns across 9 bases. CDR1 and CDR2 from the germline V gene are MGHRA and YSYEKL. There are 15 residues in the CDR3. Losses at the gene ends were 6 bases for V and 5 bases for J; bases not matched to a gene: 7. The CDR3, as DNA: TGCGCCAGCAGGGACAACAGGGGGCTCAATGAAAAACTGTTTTTT. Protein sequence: CASRDNRGLNEKLFF.